The clone carrying this T cell receptor (beta chain) was observed a few times. Original analysis: Estimation of nucleated cell counts was performed using reference gene primer amplification. The repertoire was sequenced with immunoSEQ multiplex PCR; TCRdb's copy has only in-frame clones and lacks some. D and trimming come from the DNA, and the V and J calls and clone size come from that table. The data hold 350,000 to 400,000 clones, with roughly nine tenths observed a single time. These data come from a study of blood T cell repertoires in COVID-19. About the research overall: PBMCs, B-cell-depleted T cells, or T cells provided the cDNA or gDNA that made up the material.

The CDR3 contains 21 residues. Germline loops: CDR1 SGHNT, CDR2 YENEEA. J gave up 3 bases and V 0 bases, and 17 bases lay outside the gene matches. The sequencing sample was made of PBMCs or T cells enriched from blood (not recorded which). The TCR sequence derives from a man aged 18-30 years who had recovered from COVID-19. The rearrangement uses TRBV11-3 and TRBJ2-1; 10 nucleotides agree with TRBD2. The CDR3 DNA reads as TGTGCCAGCAGCTTAGAAAAAACCATGTCGGCTAGCGGGGGCTACTACAATGAGCAGTTCTTC. Translation: CASSLEKTMSASGGYYNEQFF.